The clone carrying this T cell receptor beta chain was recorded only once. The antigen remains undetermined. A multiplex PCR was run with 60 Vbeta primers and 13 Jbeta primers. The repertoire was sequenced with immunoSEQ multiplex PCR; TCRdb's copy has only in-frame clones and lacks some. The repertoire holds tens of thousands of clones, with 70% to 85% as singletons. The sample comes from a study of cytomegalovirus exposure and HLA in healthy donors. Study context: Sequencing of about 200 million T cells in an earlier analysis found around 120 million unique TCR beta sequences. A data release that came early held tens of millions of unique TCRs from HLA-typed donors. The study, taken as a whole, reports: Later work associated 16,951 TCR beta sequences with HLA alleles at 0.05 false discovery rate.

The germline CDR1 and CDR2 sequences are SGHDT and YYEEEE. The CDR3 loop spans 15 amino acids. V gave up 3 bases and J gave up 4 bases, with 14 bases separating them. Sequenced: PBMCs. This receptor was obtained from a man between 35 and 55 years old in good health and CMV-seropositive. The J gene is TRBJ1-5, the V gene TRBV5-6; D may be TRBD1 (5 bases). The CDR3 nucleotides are TGTGCCAGCAGCTGGTGGCAGGGTAGTAATCAGCCCCAGCATTTT. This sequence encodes CASSWWQGSNQPQHF.